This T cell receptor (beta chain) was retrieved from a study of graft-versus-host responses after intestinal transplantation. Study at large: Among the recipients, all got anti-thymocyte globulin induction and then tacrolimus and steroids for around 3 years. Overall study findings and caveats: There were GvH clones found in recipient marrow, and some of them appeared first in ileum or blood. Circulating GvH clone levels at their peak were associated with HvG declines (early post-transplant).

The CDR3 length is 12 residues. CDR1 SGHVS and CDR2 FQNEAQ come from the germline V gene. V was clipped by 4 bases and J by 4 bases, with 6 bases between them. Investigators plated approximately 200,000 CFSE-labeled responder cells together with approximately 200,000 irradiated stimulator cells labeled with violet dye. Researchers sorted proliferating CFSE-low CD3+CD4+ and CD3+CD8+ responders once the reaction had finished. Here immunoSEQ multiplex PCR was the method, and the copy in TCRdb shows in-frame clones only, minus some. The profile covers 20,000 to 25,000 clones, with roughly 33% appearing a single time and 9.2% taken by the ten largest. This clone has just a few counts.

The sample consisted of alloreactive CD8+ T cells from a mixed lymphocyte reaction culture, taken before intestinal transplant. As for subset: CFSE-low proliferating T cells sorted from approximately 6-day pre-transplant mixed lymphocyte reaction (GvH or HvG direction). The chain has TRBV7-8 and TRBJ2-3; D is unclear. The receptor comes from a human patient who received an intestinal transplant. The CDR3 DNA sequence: TGTGCCAGCAGCTCTTATCCAGATACGCAGTATTTT. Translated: CASSSYPDTQYF.